The entry below describes one T cell receptor beta chain. CDR1 is SGHVS, CDR2 FQNEAQ, per germline. V was pared by 4 bases and J by 7 bases, with 2 bases of the junction left unmatched. The CDR3 loop spans 14 amino acids. The data originate from a study of blood T cell repertoires in COVID-19. Study overall: COVID-19 samples, acute and convalescent, were from the United States, Italy and Spain. In each case, the material was cDNA or gDNA derived from T cells, B-cell-depleted T cells, or PBMCs.

In the authors' workflow: The authors estimated nucleated cell counts from reference gene primer amplification. Method: immunoSEQ multiplex PCR; TCRdb's copy keeps in-frame clones and lacks some. That table furnishes V, J and clone size, whereas the DNA furnished D and trimming. The data hold around 370,000 clones, with around nine tenths observed a single time. The receptor was derived from a woman younger than 30 who had recovered from COVID-19. The sequencing sample was made of peripheral blood. The gene calls are TRBV7-8 and TRBJ1-6; 9 bases align to TRBD1. CDR3 residues: CASSSGQGNSPLHF. DNA of the CDR3: TGTGCCAGCAGCTCCGGACAGGGGAATTCACCCCTCCACTTT.